Sequencing of this T cell receptor beta chain was carried out in a study of somatic mutations in cytotoxic T cells in rheumatoid arthritis. Study-level points and caveats: The study found that the largest CD8+ clone exceeded 20% of CD8+ cells in about an eighth of the 65 patients. Clonality measured in CD8+ T cells did not differ significantly between rheumatoid arthritis patients and age-matched healthy controls.

The CDR3 spans 15 residues. Germline loops: CDR1 SGHTA, CDR2 FQGNSA. With 2 bases removed from V and 0 bases from J, the gap between germline ends came to 10 bases. The investigators isolated CD4+ and CD8+ cells by positive magnetic bead selection and checked their purity by flow cytometry. Sequencing was performed with immunoSEQ multiplex PCR; in TCRdb, only in-frame clones are kept and a portion is missing. The sample yields about 3,300 clones, around 83% seen once. Notes on this clone: The antigen is unknown.

Material for sequencing was CD8+ T cells sorted from blood. This clonotype was sampled from a woman aged 45-65 years with rheumatoid arthritis. The rearrangement links TRBV7-2 to TRBJ1-2; D remains ambiguous. The CDR3 bases are TGTGCCAGCAGCTTAAGCTTAGCAGCTAACTATGGCTACACCTTC. It codes for CASSLSLAANYGYTF.